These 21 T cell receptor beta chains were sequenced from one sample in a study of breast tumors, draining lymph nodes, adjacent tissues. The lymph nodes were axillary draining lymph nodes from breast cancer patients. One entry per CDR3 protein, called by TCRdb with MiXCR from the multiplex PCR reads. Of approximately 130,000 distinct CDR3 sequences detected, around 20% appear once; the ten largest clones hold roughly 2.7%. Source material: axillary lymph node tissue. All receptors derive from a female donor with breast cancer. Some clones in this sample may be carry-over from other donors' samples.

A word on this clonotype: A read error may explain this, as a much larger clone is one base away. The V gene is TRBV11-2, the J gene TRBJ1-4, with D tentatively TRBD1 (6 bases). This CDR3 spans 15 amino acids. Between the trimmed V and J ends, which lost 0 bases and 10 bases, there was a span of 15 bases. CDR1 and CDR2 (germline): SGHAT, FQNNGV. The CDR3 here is CASSLDGRVGGKLFF. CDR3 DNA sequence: TGTGCCAGCAGCTTAGACGGCAGGGTAGGGGGAAAACTGTTTTTT. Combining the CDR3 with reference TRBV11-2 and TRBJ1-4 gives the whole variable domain EAGVAQSPRYKIIEKRQSVAFWCNPISGHATLYWYQQILGQGPKLLIQFQNNGVVDDSQLPKDRFSAERLKGVDSTLKIQPAKLEDSAVYLCASSLDGRVGGKLFFGSGTQLSVL.

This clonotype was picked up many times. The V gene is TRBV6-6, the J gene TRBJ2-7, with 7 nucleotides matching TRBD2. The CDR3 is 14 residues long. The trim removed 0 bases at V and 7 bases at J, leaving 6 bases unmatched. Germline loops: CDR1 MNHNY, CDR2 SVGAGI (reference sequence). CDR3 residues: CASSYSGTGGEQYF. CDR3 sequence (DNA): TGTGCCAGCAGTTACTCGGGGACGGGGGGTGAGCAGTACTTC.

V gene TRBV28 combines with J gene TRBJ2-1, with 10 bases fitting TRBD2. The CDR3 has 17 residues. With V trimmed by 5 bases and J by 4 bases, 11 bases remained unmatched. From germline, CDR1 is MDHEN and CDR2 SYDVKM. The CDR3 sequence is CASSPPLTSGTYNEQFF. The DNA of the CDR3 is TGTGCCAGCAGTCCTCCCCTCACTAGCGGGACTTACAATGAGCAGTTCTTC. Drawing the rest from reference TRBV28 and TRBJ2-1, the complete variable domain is DVKVTQSSRYLVKRTGEKVFLECVQDMDHENMFWYRQDPGLGLRLIYFSYDVKMKEKGDIPEGYSVSREKKERFSLILESASTNQTSMYLCASSPPLTSGTYNEQFFGPGTRLTVL.

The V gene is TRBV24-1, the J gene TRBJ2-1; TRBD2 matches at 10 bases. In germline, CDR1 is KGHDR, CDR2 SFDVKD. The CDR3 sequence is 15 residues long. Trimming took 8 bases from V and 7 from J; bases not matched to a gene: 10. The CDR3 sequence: CATMSSGSDWNEQFF. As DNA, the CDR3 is TGTGCCACCATGTCTAGCGGGAGTGATTGGAATGAGCAGTTCTTC.

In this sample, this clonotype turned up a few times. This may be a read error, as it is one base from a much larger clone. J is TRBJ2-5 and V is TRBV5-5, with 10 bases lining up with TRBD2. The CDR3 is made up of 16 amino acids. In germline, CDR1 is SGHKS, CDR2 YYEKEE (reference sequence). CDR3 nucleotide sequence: TGTGCCAGCAGCCCAAGCGGGAGGGCCGACCAAGAGACCCAGCACTTC. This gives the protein CASSPSGRADQETQHF.

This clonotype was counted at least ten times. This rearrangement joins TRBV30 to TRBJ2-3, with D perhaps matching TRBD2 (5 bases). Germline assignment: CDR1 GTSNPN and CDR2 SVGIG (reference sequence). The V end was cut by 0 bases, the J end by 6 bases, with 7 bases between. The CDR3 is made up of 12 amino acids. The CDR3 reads CAWSVREDTQYF. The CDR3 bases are TGTGCCTGGAGTGTTAGGGAGGATACGCAGTATTTT.

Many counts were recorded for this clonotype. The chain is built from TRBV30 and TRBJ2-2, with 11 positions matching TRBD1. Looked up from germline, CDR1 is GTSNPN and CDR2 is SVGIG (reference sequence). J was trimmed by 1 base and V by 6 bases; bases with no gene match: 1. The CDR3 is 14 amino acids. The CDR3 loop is CACGTGGNTGELFF. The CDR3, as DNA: TGTGCCTGCGGGACAGGGGGGAACACCGGGGAGCTGTTTTTT.

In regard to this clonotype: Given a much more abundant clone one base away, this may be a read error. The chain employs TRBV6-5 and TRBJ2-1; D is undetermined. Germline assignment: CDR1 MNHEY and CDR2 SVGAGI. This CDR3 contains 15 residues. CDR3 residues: CASSPPRPNYDEQFF. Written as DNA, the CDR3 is TGTGCCAGCAGTCCCCCCCGCCCTAACTACGATGAGCAGTTCTTC.

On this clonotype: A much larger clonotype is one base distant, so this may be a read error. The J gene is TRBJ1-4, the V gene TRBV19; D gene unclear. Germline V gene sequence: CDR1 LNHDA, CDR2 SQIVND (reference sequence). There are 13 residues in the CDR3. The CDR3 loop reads CASSMKRNGKLFF. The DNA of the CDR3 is TGTGCCAGTAGTATGAAACGGAATGGAAAACTGTTTTTT.

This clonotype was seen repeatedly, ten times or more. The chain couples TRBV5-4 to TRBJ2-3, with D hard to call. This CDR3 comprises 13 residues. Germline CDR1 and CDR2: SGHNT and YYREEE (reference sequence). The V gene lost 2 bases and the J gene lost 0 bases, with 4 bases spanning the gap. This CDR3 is CASSLESTDTQYF. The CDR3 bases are TGTGCCAGCAGCTTAGAAAGCACAGATACGCAGTATTTT.

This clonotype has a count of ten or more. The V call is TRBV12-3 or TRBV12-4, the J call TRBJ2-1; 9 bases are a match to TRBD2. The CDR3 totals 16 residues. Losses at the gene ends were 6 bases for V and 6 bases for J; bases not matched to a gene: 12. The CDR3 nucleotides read TGTGCCAGCAGCCGGCTCTTAGCGGGAGACGCCAATGAGCAGTTCTTC. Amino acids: CASSRLLAGDANEQFF.

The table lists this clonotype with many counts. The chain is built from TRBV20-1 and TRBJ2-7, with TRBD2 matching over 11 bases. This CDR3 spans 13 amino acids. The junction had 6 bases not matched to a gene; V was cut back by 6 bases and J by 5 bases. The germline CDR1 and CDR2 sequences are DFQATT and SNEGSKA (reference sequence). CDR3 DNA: TGCAGTGCCACTAGCGGGAGATACAACGAGCAGTACTTC. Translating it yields CSATSGRYNEQYF.

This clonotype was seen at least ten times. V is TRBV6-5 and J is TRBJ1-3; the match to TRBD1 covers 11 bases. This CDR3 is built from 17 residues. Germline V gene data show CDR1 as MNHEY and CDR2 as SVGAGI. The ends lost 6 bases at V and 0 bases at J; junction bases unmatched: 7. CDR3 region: CASSGWDRGTSGNTIYF. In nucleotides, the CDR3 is TGTGCCAGCAGCGGCTGGGACAGGGGGACCTCTGGAAACACCATATATTTT.

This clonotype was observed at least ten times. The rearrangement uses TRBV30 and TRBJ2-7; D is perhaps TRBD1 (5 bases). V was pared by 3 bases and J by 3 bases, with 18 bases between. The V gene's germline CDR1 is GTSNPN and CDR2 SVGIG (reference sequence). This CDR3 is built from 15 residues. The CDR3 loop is CAWSTSGHPFYEQYF. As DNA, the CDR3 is TGTGCCTGGAGCACGTCAGGACACCCGTTCTACGAGCAGTACTTC. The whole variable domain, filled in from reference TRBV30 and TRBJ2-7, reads SQTIHQWPATLVQPVGSPLSLECTVEGTSNPNLYWYRQAAGRGLQLLFYSVGIGQISSEVPQNLSASRPQDRQFILSSKKLLLSDSGFYLCAWSTSGHPFYEQYFGPGTRLTVT.

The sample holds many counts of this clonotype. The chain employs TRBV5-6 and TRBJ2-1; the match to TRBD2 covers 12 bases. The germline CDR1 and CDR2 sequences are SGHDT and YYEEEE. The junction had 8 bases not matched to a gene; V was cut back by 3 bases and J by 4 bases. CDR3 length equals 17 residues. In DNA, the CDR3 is TGTGCCAGCAGCTCGAGACTAGCGGGAGCGGGGTACAATGAGCAGTTCTTC. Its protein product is CASSSRLAGAGYNEQFF.

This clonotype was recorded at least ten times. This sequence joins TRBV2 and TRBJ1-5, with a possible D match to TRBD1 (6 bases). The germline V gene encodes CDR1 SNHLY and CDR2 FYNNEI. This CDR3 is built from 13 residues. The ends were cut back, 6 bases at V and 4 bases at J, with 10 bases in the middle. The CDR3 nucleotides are TGTGCCAGCAGACAGGGCCTAAATCAGCCCCAGCATTTT. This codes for CASRQGLNQPQHF.

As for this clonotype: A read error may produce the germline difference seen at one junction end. The CDR3 here is CASNLVPGDSTGELFF. Written as DNA, the CDR3 is TGTGCCAGCAACTTAGTTCCGGGAGACTCCACCGGGGAGCTGTTTTTT. V is TRBV11-2 and J is TRBJ2-2; the D gene is possibly TRBD2 (6 bases). The V gene's germline CDR1 is SGHAT and CDR2 FQNNGV. This CDR3 is built from 16 residues. The complete variable domain, with remaining parts taken from reference TRBV11-2 and TRBJ2-2, reads EAGVAQSPRYKIIEKRQSVAFWCNPISGHATLYWYQQILGQGPKLLIQFQNNGVVDDSQLPKDRFSAERLKGVDSTLKIQPAKLEDSAVYLCASNLVPGDSTGELFFGEGSRLTVL.

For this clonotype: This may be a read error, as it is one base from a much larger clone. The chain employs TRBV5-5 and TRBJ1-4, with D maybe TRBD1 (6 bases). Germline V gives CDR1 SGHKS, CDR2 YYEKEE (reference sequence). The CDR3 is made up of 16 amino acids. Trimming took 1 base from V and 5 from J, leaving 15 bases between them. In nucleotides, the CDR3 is TGTGCCAGCAGCTTGTTGGGGTGTCAGGGGAATGAAAAACTGTTTTTT. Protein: CASSLLGCQGNEKLFF.

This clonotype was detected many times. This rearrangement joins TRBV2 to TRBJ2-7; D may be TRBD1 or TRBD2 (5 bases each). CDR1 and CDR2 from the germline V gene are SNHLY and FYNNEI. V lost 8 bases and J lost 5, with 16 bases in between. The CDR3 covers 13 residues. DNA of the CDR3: TGTGCCAGCCACAAAGAGGGGTTTCACGAGCAGTACTTC. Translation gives CASHKEGFHEQYF. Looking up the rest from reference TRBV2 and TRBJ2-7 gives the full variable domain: EPEVTQTPSHQVTQMGQEVILRCVPISNHLYFYWYRQILGQKVEFLVSFYNNEISEKSEIFDDQFSVERPDGSNFTLKIRSTKLEDSAMYFCASHKEGFHEQYFGPGTRLTVT.

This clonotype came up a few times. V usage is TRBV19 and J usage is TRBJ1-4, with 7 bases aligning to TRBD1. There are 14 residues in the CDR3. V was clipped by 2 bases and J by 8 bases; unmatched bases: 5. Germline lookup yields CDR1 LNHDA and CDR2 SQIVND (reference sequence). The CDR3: CASSIKGGNEKLFF. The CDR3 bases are TGTGCCAGTAGTATAAAAGGGGGCAACGAAAAACTGTTTTTT.

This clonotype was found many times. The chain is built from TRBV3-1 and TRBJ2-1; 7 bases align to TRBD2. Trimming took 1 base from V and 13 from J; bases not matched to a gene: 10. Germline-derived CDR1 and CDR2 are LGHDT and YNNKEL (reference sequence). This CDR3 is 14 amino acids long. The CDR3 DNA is TGTGCCAGCAGCCAAGGCAGGCGGGAGCTCGACCAGTTCTTC. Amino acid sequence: CASSQGRRELDQFF.